One and the same sample provided the 19 T cell receptor beta chains below, sequenced in a study of cytomegalovirus exposure and HLA in healthy donors. The PCR made use of 60 Vbeta and 13 Jbeta primers. Here immunoSEQ multiplex PCR was the method, and the copy in TCRdb shows in-frame clones only, minus some. The sample contains 90,000 to 140,000 clones, 69% of which appear only once. The sequenced sample consisted of PBMCs. The receptor set was obtained from a man aged 25 to 40 in good health and CMV-seronegative.

This clone was seen a handful of times. The chain has TRBV9 and TRBJ2-1; 7 nucleotides line up with TRBD1. The germline V gene has CDR1 SGDLS and CDR2 YYNGEE. Trimming took 1 base from V and 3 from J; bases not matched to a gene: 4. The length of the CDR3 is 15 residues. In nucleotides, the CDR3 is TGTGCCAGCAGCGTAAATTGGGACAGCTACAATGAGCAGTTCTTC. This encodes CASSVNWDSYNEQFF.

CDR3 protein: CASSPQGIGDEQYF. DNA of the CDR3: TGTGCCAGCAGCCCACAGGGGATCGGCGACGAGCAGTACTTC. V is TRBV7-3 and J is TRBJ2-7; 7 positions match TRBD1. Germline CDR1 SGHTA, CDR2 FQGTGA. The CDR3 loop spans 14 amino acids. Trimming at V came to 5 bases and at J to 5 bases, leaving 9 bases not matched to a gene.

The chain is built from TRBV11-3 and TRBJ2-2; tentative D call: TRBD1 (6 bases). The ends were cut back, 1 base at V and 2 bases at J, with 11 bases in the middle. The germline V gene has CDR1 SGHNT and CDR2 YENEEA. The CDR3 runs 16 residues. In DNA, the CDR3 is TGTGCCAGCAGCTTAGGGATCAGGGGTAACACCGGGGAGCTGTTTTTT. Encoded protein: CASSLGIRGNTGELFF. The variable domain in full, with the rest retrieved from reference TRBV11-3 and TRBJ2-2, is EAGVVQSPRYKIIEKKQPVAFWCNPISGHNTLYWYLQNLGQGPELLIRYENEEAVDDSQLPKDRFSAERLKGVDSTLKIQPAELGDSAVYLCASSLGIRGNTGELFFGEGSRLTVL.

The V call is TRBV5-6, the J call TRBJ1-3, with D hard to call. The V gene lost 4 bases and the J gene lost 0 bases, with 17 bases spanning the gap. Germline assignment: CDR1 SGHDT and CDR2 YYEEEE. CDR3 length equals 17 residues. The CDR3 nucleotides read TGTGCCAGCAGCAGAGGAGCTCCTAAATCCTCTGGAAACACCATATATTTT. It encodes CASSRGAPKSSGNTIYF.

V and J are TRBV29-1 and TRBJ2-3; perhaps TRBD1 as D (7 bases). There are 15 residues in the CDR3. V was cut by 6 bases and J by 1 base, with 17 bases left in between. Germline V gene data show CDR1 as SQVTM and CDR2 as ANQGSEA. The CDR3 sequence is CSVRGTSSGTDTQYF. The DNA of the CDR3 is TGCAGCGTCAGGGGGACTTCGAGCGGCACAGATACGCAGTATTTT.

The chain uses TRBV2 and TRBJ1-1; D might be TRBD1 (5 bases). The germline V gene encodes CDR1 SNHLY and CDR2 FYNNEI. Trimming cost V 6 bases and J 7 bases, with 15 bases left between them. The CDR3 covers 13 residues. Written as DNA, the CDR3 is TGTGCCAGCAGCGCTGACAAGGGGCGTGAAGCTTTCTTT. Protein sequence: CASSADKGREAFF.

V is TRBV5-1 and J is TRBJ1-4; unclear D gene. V dropped 4 bases and J dropped 7 bases, with 11 bases sitting between them. This CDR3 contains 13 residues. Germline CDR1 reads SGHRS; CDR2 reads YFSETQ. The DNA for the CDR3 is TGCGCCAGCAGCCGCCCGGGAGTTGAAAAACTGTTTTTT. Amino acid sequence: CASSRPGVEKLFF.

This clone turned up a few times. The V and J genes are TRBV9 and TRBJ2-3; D remains ambiguous. This CDR3 has 16 amino acids. CDR1 and CDR2 (germline): SGDLS, YYNGEE. V was shortened by 0 bases and J by 1 base, with 12 bases between the two germline ends. CDR3 loop: CASSVERSRGTDTQYF. The CDR3 region has the DNA TGTGCCAGCAGCGTAGAGCGAAGCCGCGGCACAGATACGCAGTATTTT.

The genes are TRBV20-1 and TRBJ1-4; D not resolved. V lost 7 bases, J lost 7 bases, and 10 bases lay in between. The CDR3 is made up of 11 amino acids. Germline lookup yields CDR1 DFQATT and CDR2 SNEGSKA (reference sequence). CDR3 region: CSVSDSEKLFF. The CDR3 coding sequence is TGCAGTGTATCCGACTCTGAAAAACTGTTTTTT.

Worth noting for this clone: Its ends do not fully match the called genes, so a read error is possible. The rearrangement joins TRBV5-6 to TRBJ2-7, with D possibly matching TRBD2 (6 bases). CDR3 length: 14 amino acids. CDR1 and CDR2 (germline): SGHDT, YYEEEE. The CDR3 bases are TGTGCCAGCAGCTTGGAGGGGCTGTGGGACTCACTCGACTTC. Translation: CASSLEGLWDSLDF.

The gene calls are TRBV19 and TRBJ1-1; 8 nucleotides agree with TRBD1. V was clipped by 6 bases and J by 0 bases; unmatched bases: 9. Per the germline V gene, CDR1 is LNHDA and CDR2 is SQIVND (reference sequence). This CDR3 spans 16 amino acids. The CDR3: CASSRGPHLMNTEAFF. The CDR3 DNA is TGTGCCAGTAGCAGGGGGCCCCACCTGATGAACACTGAAGCTTTCTTT.

The V call is TRBV28, the J call TRBJ2-1; TRBD1 matches at 8 bases. Germline lookup yields CDR1 MDHEN and CDR2 SYDVKM. CDR3 length: 16 residues. V lost 6 bases and J lost 5; bases outside the gene matches: 12. CDR3 nucleotides: TGTGCCAGCAGCCGACCCGGACAGGGCCTGCACAATGAGCAGTTCTTC. It encodes CASSRPGQGLHNEQFF.

In its sample, this clone was seen a few times. The V and J genes are TRBV30 and TRBJ2-7; 8 bases are shared with TRBD2. In germline, CDR1 is GTSNPN, CDR2 SVGIG (reference sequence). The CDR3 spans 15 residues. V was clipped by 0 bases and J by 0 bases; unmatched bases: 4. For the CDR3, the DNA is TGTGCCTGGAGTGTCCCCGGGACTAGCTCCTACGAGCAGTACTTC. Translation: CAWSVPGTSSYEQYF.

The chain couples TRBV5-1 to TRBJ1-1, with 8 bases lining up with TRBD1. Germline V lookup: CDR1 SGHRS, CDR2 YFSETQ. Germline trimming cut 8 bases from V and 4 bases from J; bases unmatched to any gene: 10. This CDR3 comprises 14 residues. CDR3 sequence: CASLLQGGSTEAFF. CDR3 bases: TGCGCCAGTTTACTACAGGGGGGGAGCACTGAAGCTTTCTTT.

The chain links TRBV11-1 to TRBJ2-7, with 9 nucleotides matching TRBD1. This CDR3 spans 15 amino acids. Trimming cost V 3 bases and J 0 bases; bases outside gene matches: 3. The germline CDR1 and CDR2 sequences are SGHAT and FQDESV (reference sequence). CDR3: CASSFGQGHSYEQYF. The CDR3 region has the DNA TGTGCCAGCAGCTTCGGACAGGGGCACTCCTACGAGCAGTACTTC.

The chain has TRBV18 and TRBJ1-2, with 7 bases matching TRBD1. Trimming at V came to 5 bases and at J to 8 bases, leaving 17 bases not matched to a gene. The germline V gene has CDR1 KGHSH and CDR2 LQKENI. This CDR3 region has 16 residues. The CDR3 is CASSSSGQSAPWGYTF. In DNA, the CDR3 is TGTGCCAGCTCATCCTCGGGACAGTCGGCGCCGTGGGGCTACACCTTC.

The chain has TRBV18 and TRBJ1-1; no reliable D call. Germline-derived CDR1 and CDR2 are KGHSH and LQKENI. The CDR3 has 14 residues. Between the trimmed V and J ends, which lost 2 bases and 2 bases, there was a span of 9 bases. Here the CDR3 reads CASSPLTRNTEAFF. The CDR3 DNA is TGTGCCAGCTCACCATTGACACGAAACACTGAAGCTTTCTTT.

The chain recombines TRBV5-1 with TRBJ2-1; TRBD2 matches at 10 bases. The CDR3 runs to 17 residues. The J segment lost 0 bases and the V segment lost 0 bases, leaving 3 bases of the junction unmatched. Germline V lookup: CDR1 SGHRS, CDR2 YFSETQ. In nucleotides, the CDR3 is TGCGCCAGCAGCTTGGTACCTAGCGGGGGCTCCTACAATGAGCAGTTCTTC. It encodes CASSLVPSGGSYNEQFF.

This clone occurred a few times. The chain links TRBV27 to TRBJ2-2, with TRBD1 as a possible D gene (6 bases). The germline V gene encodes CDR1 MNHEY and CDR2 SMNVEV (reference sequence). V lost 2 bases and J 3 bases, leaving 10 bases between the germline ends. CDR3 length: 15 residues. The CDR3: CASSLQGYDTGELFF. CDR3 nucleotides: TGTGCCAGCAGTTTACAGGGGTACGACACCGGGGAGCTGTTTTTT.